Below, 8 T cell receptor beta chains from the same sample are listed, as sequenced in a study of blood T cell repertoires in COVID-19. Assay used: immunoSEQ multiplex PCR; TCRdb lists only in-frame clones, some missing. The repertoire holds about 220,000 clones, about 83% seen once, with 5.5% to 7.5% in the top ten. Sequencing input: PBMCs or T cells enriched from blood (not recorded which). The receptors were gathered from a woman aged 40 to 49 who had recovered from COVID-19.

In its sample, this clone was seen a few times. The chain recombines TRBV5-4 with TRBJ2-1; D not certain. The CDR3 is 15 residues long. Trimming took 2 bases from V and 4 from J, leaving 13 bases between them. Germline CDR1 SGHNT, CDR2 YYREEE (reference sequence). CDR3 protein: CASSFRQSLYNEQFF. CDR3 DNA sequence: TGTGCCAGCAGCTTTAGACAAAGTCTTTACAATGAGCAGTTCTTC. Based on the CDR3 plus reference TRBV5-4 and TRBJ2-1, the full variable domain is ETGVTQSPTHLIKTRGQQVTLRCSSQSGHNTVSWYQQALGQGPQFIFQYYREEENGRGNFPPRFSGLQFPNYSSELNVNALELDDSALYLCASSFRQSLYNEQFFGPGTRLTVL.

The J gene is TRBJ2-4, the V gene TRBV5-3; 8 nucleotides line up with TRBD1. TRBV5-3 is sorted into the ORF group, with uncertain function. This CDR3 contains 17 residues. With 2 bases clipped from V and 0 bases from J, the junction kept 7 bases outside the gene matches. CDR3 DNA sequence: TGTGCCAGAAGCTTAGCGCCGGGACAGGTAGCCAAAAACATTCAGTACTTC. Protein product: CARSLAPGQVAKNIQYF.

The CDR3 coding sequence is TGCGCCAGCAGCTTGGGGTGGACTAGCGGGAGAATTGGCCCAAATGAGCAGTTCTTC. It specifies CASSLGWTSGRIGPNEQFF. The J gene is TRBJ2-1, the V gene TRBV5-1; 13 nucleotides agree with TRBD2. Trimming at V came to 0 bases and at J to 7 bases, leaving 13 bases not matched to a gene. The CDR3 covers 19 residues. Germline V gives CDR1 SGHRS, CDR2 YFSETQ.

This clone was detected a few times. The rearrangement uses TRBV5-6 and TRBJ2-5, with TRBD2 as a possible D gene (7 bases). CDR1 and CDR2 (germline): SGHDT, YYEEEE. V was shortened by 3 bases and J by 5 bases, with 14 bases between the two germline ends. The CDR3 extends over 14 amino acids. The CDR3 here is CASSWEGTRETQYF. CDR3 in DNA: TGTGCCAGCAGCTGGGAGGGGACACGGGAGACCCAGTACTTC.

The rearrangement joins TRBV18 to TRBJ2-3, with TRBD1 as a possible D gene (6 bases). Germline V gene sequence: CDR1 KGHSH, CDR2 LQKENI. The CDR3 is 14 amino acids. V was pared by 4 bases and J by 5 bases, with 13 bases between. CDR3: CASSLPPGQDTQYF. CDR3 nucleotide sequence: TGTGCCAGCTCACTTCCACCGGGACAAGATACGCAGTATTTT.

This chain uses TRBV18 with TRBJ1-6; the D gene is possibly TRBD1 (6 bases). CDR1 and CDR2 (germline): KGHSH, LQKENI. Trimming removed 6 bases from V and 7 bases from J, with 13 bases in between. The CDR3 is 14 amino acids. CDR3 in amino acids: CASSWTEGNSPLHF. The CDR3 DNA is TGTGCCAGCTCTTGGACAGAGGGGAATTCACCCCTCCACTTT.

This clone was seen once. This rearrangement joins TRBV19 to TRBJ1-2; 8 bases map to TRBD1. The germline V gene has CDR1 LNHDA and CDR2 SQIVND (reference sequence). CDR3 size: 14 residues. Unmatched junction bases numbered 5, after V lost 4 bases and J lost 4 bases. The CDR3 loop is CASSTRTGFYGYTF. DNA of the CDR3: TGTGCCAGTAGTACCCGGACAGGGTTCTATGGCTACACCTTC.

The chain recombines TRBV10-3 with TRBJ2-5; the D gene is possibly TRBD2 (6 bases). In germline, CDR1 is ENHRY, CDR2 SYGVKD. The CDR3 loop spans 14 amino acids. V was clipped by 6 bases and J by 1 base, with 12 bases between them. The CDR3 here is CAISATGGQETQYF. The CDR3 region has the DNA TGTGCCATCAGCGCTACCGGGGGCCAAGAGACCCAGTACTTC.